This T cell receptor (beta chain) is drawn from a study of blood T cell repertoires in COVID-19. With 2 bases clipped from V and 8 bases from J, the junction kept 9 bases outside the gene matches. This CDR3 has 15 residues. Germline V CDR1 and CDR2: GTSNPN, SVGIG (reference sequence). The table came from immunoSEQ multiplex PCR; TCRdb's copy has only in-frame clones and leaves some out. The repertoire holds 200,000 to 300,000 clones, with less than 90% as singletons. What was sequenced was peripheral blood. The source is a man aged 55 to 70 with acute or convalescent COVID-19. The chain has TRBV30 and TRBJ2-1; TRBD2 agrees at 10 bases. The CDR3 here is CAWSTGAGGHHEQFF. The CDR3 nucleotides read TGTGCCTGGAGTACCGGAGCGGGGGGGCACCATGAGCAGTTCTTC.